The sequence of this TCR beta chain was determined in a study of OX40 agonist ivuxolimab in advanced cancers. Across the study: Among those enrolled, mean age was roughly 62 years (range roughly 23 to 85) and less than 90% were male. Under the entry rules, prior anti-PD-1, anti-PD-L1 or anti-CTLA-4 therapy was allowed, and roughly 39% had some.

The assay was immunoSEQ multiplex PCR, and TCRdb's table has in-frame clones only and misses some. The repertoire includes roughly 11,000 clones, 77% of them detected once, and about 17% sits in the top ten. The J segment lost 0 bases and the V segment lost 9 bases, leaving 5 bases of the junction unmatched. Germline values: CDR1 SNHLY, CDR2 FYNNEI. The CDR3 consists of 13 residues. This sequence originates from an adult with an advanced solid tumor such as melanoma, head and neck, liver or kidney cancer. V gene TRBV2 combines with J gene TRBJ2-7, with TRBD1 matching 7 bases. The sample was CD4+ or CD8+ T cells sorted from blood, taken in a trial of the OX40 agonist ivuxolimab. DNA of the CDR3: TGTGCCAGTCACAGGGGAAGCTCCTACGAGCAGTACTTC. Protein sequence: CASHRGSSYEQYF.